What follows are 21 T cell receptor beta chains derived from one specimen sequenced in a study of vaccination and CD4 T cells after COVID-19. Antigen specificity for these receptors is unknown. Cultured CD4+ T cell DNA was sequenced using the Oncomine TCR Beta short-read assay. One entry per CDR3 protein, called by TCRdb with MiXCR from the PCR reads. The sample records approximately 13,000 distinct CDR3 sequences, nearly 80% being singletons. Treatment given: roughly 11-day PBMC culture with coronavirus spike peptide pools or control peptides (ViraFEST assay). The sample was CD4+ T cells from blood, cultured in vitro. All receptors come from a human donor who had recovered from COVID-19.

The gene calls are TRBV6-1 and TRBJ1-5; D might be TRBD1 (6 bases). V was pared by 5 bases and J by 3 bases, with 11 bases between. CDR1 and CDR2 from the germline V gene are MNHNS and SASEGT. The length of the CDR3 is 14 residues. CDR3 residues: CASSRGQYNQPQHF. DNA for the CDR3: TGTGCCAGCAGTCGCGGACAGTACAATCAGCCCCAGCATTTT.

J is TRBJ1-2 and V is TRBV20-1; 9 nucleotides match TRBD1. CDR3 length equals 15 residues. The junction had 13 bases not matched to a gene; V was cut back by 7 bases and J by 4 bases. Germline CDR1 and CDR2: DFQATT and SNEGSKA (reference sequence). CDR3 sequence (DNA): TGCAGTGGGGGAGAAGCGGACAGGGGAGCCTATGGCTACACCTTC. Residues: CSGGEADRGAYGYTF.

The chain is built from TRBV28 and TRBJ1-5; D perhaps matches TRBD1 (6 bases). Trimming removed 2 bases from V and 3 bases from J, with 11 bases in between. In germline, CDR1 is MDHEN, CDR2 SYDVKM. The CDR3 is 15 amino acids. The CDR3 region is CASSLGGGPNQPQHF. CDR3 DNA sequence: TGTGCCAGCAGTTTAGGGGGGGGGCCCAATCAGCCCCAGCATTTT.

The chain is built from TRBV20-1 and TRBJ1-6, with D perhaps matching TRBD1 (6 bases). This CDR3 contains 15 residues. Germline-derived CDR1 and CDR2 are DFQATT and SNEGSKA (reference sequence). Trimming cost V 0 bases and J 9 bases, with 15 bases left between them. The CDR3 loop reads CSARDLRGGSSPLHF. As DNA, the CDR3 is TGCAGTGCTAGAGACCTCAGGGGAGGGAGTTCACCCCTCCACTTT.

This chain links TRBV20-1 with TRBJ1-1; D remains ambiguous. Germline loops: CDR1 DFQATT, CDR2 SNEGSKA (reference sequence). There are 11 residues in the CDR3. Trimming removed 5 bases at V and 8 bases at J, with 12 bases between. DNA for the CDR3: TGCAGTGCTTGGTCCTACTCAGAAGCTTTCTTT. As protein: CSAWSYSEAFF.

The rearrangement uses TRBV19 and TRBJ2-1, with D perhaps TRBD1 or TRBD2 (5 bases each). The CDR3 spans 13 residues. V was cut by 10 bases and J by 0 bases, with 10 bases left in between. Germline V gene sequence: CDR1 LNHDA, CDR2 SQIVND (reference sequence). The CDR3 here is CATGPNSYNEQFF. Written as DNA, the CDR3 is TGTGCCACGGGGCCGAACTCCTACAATGAGCAGTTCTTC. Full variable domain (remainder filled in from reference TRBV19 and TRBJ2-1): DGGITQSPKYLFRKEGQNVTLSCEQNLNHDAMYWYRQDPGQGLRLIYYSQIVNDFQKGDIAEGYSVSREKKESFPLTVTSAQKNPTAFYLCATGPNSYNEQFFGPGTRLTVL.

V and J are TRBV28 and TRBJ1-2; D remains ambiguous. The CDR3 consists of 12 residues. Germline V CDR1 and CDR2: MDHEN, SYDVKM. Trimming removed 7 bases from V and 8 bases from J, with 14 bases in between. The CDR3 DNA is TGTGCCAGCACACCGAAACGTCTGGGCTACACCTTC. This encodes CASTPKRLGYTF.

The chain links TRBV7-9 to TRBJ2-5, with TRBD1 as a possible D gene (6 bases). V lost 3 bases and J lost 1, with 18 bases in between. CDR3 size: 17 residues. Germline CDR1 and CDR2: SEHNR and FQNEAQ (reference sequence). CDR3 sequence: CASSFNVGSGAQETQYF. CDR3 in DNA: TGTGCCAGCAGCTTCAATGTAGGGTCAGGGGCCCAAGAGACCCAGTACTTC.

CDR3: CASNRGSSYNEQFF. CDR3 nucleotides: TGTGCCAGTAACCGGGGGAGCTCCTACAATGAGCAGTTCTTC. The V and J genes are TRBV7-9 and TRBJ2-1; tentative D call: TRBD2 (6 bases). Germline V gene lookup returns CDR1 SEHNR and CDR2 FQNEAQ (reference sequence). The CDR3 is 14 residues long. V was shortened by 9 bases and J by 0 bases, with 12 bases between the two germline ends.

The chain is built from TRBV7-2 and TRBJ2-1, with 8 bases identical to TRBD1. The CDR3 sequence is 15 residues long. J lost 7 bases, V lost 3 bases, and 8 bases had no gene match. Germline V gene lookup returns CDR1 SGHTA and CDR2 FQGNSA. CDR3 sequence (DNA): TGTGCCAGCAGCTTTGCGACAGGGGATCCTAATGAGCAGTTCTTC. This codes for CASSFATGDPNEQFF. Looking up the rest from reference TRBV7-2 and TRBJ2-1 gives the full variable domain: GAGVSQSPSNKVTEKGKDVELRCDPISGHTALYWYRQSLGQGLEFLIYFQGNSAPDKSGLPSDRFSAERTGGSVSTLTIQRTQQEDSAVYLCASSFATGDPNEQFFGPGTRLTVL.

By its share, this clonotype is medium-sized. The CDR3 DNA reads as TGTGCCAGCAGTTCCCGGTTTATTAGCTCTGGGGCCAACGTCCTGACTTTC. This encodes CASSSRFISSGANVLTF. The chain combines TRBV27 with TRBJ2-6; no clear D gene. In germline, CDR1 is MNHEY, CDR2 SMNVEV (reference sequence). V shed 4 bases and J shed 0 bases, with 13 bases lying between them. The CDR3 has 17 residues. Supplemented by reference TRBV27 and TRBJ2-6, the full variable domain reads EAQVTQNPRYLITVTGKKLTVTCSQNMNHEYMSWYRQDPGLGLRQIYYSMNVEVTDKGDVPEGYKVSRKEKRNFPLILESPSPNQTSLYFCASSSRFISSGANVLTFGAGSRLTVL.

V is TRBV18 and J is TRBJ1-2, with no clear D. Per germline, CDR1 KGHSH and CDR2 LQKENI. The CDR3 contains 14 residues. V was cut by 3 bases and J by 8 bases, with 16 bases left in between. CDR3 nucleotides: TGTGCCAGCTCACCGCCGGGCGGTATCGGGGGCTACACCTTC. Protein sequence: CASSPPGGIGGYTF.

The J gene is TRBJ1-1, the V gene TRBV7-2, with no clear D. In germline, CDR1 is SGHTA, CDR2 FQGNSA. V was pared by 4 bases and J by 4 bases, with 13 bases between. This CDR3 spans 14 amino acids. The CDR3, as DNA: TGTGCCAGCAGCTCGTCCCCACTAAGCACTGAAGCTTTCTTT. Translating it yields CASSSSPLSTEAFF.

This chain connects TRBV7-3 to TRBJ1-2; no clear D gene. This CDR3 comprises 16 residues. The V and J ends lost 4 bases and 1 base respectively, with 16 bases between them. Germline V CDR1 and CDR2: SGHTA, FQGTGA. CDR3 in amino acids: CASSSQTLRDNYGYTF. The CDR3 nucleotides are TGTGCCAGCAGCTCTCAAACCCTGAGAGATAACTATGGCTACACCTTC.

The chain uses TRBV30 and TRBJ2-7; TRBD1 matches at 10 bases. With V trimmed by 4 bases and J by 13 bases, 10 bases remained unmatched. This CDR3 contains 12 residues. Germline values: CDR1 GTSNPN, CDR2 SVGIG (reference sequence). The DNA for the CDR3 is TGTGCCTGGACCCACCCCGGGACAGGGGCCTACTTC. Translating it yields CAWTHPGTGAYF.

The V gene is TRBV27, the J gene TRBJ2-3; 13 bases map to TRBD2. Germline V gene lookup returns CDR1 MNHEY and CDR2 SMNVEV (reference sequence). Trimming removed 6 bases from V and 9 bases from J; junction bases left unmatched: 6. This CDR3 comprises 14 residues. The DNA for the CDR3 is TGTGCCAGCAGCTTGGGACTAGCGGGGTACACGCAGTATTTT. Translation gives CASSLGLAGYTQYF.

The chain combines TRBV20-1 with TRBJ1-1; the D gene is possibly TRBD1 (6 bases). The ends were cut back, 5 bases at V and 3 bases at J, with 13 bases in the middle. This CDR3 region has 13 residues. Looked up from germline, CDR1 is DFQATT and CDR2 is SNEGSKA (reference sequence). The CDR3 loop reads CSAGRGFDTEAFF. CDR3 coding DNA: TGCAGTGCTGGAAGGGGGTTCGACACTGAAGCTTTCTTT.

This clonotype was seen a handful of times. The chain recombines TRBV6-1 with TRBJ1-2, with D perhaps TRBD1 (5 bases). V lost 1 base and J 4 bases, leaving 13 bases between the germline ends. This CDR3 spans 15 amino acids. Germline V gene lookup returns CDR1 MNHNS and CDR2 SASEGT. As DNA, the CDR3 is TGTGCCAGCAGTGAAGTGGGGCAGACTCGCTATGGCTACACCTTC. Translating gives CASSEVGQTRYGYTF.

The chain employs TRBV2 and TRBJ1-5, with TRBD1 matching 7 bases. Germline-derived CDR1 and CDR2 are SNHLY and FYNNEI. The V and J ends lost 8 bases and 4 bases, in that order; junction bases with no gene match: 11. This CDR3 spans 15 amino acids. The DNA for the CDR3 is TGTGCCAGCCAACTTGAGGCAGGGGGGAATCAGCCCCAGCATTTT. Translating it yields CASQLEAGGNQPQHF.

The rearrangement joins TRBV7-2 to TRBJ1-1; 9 nucleotides agree with TRBD1. With V trimmed by 5 bases and J by 4 bases, 14 bases remained unmatched. Germline CDR1 and CDR2: SGHTA and FQGNSA. This CDR3 is 17 amino acids long. The CDR3 DNA reads TGTGCCAGCAGCGCCCGCGGGACAGGGCGGGGGTTCACTGAAGCTTTCTTT. Its protein product is CASSARGTGRGFTEAFF.

This rearrangement joins TRBV20-1 to TRBJ1-1; no clear D gene. The germline V gene has CDR1 DFQATT and CDR2 SNEGSKA (reference sequence). Trimming took 0 bases from V and 0 from J, leaving 17 bases between them. This CDR3 is built from 17 residues. The CDR3 reads CSARERRVGSMNTEAFF. DNA for the CDR3: TGCAGTGCTAGAGAGAGGAGGGTTGGCTCCATGAACACTGAAGCTTTCTTT.